The subject of this entry is one TCR beta chain. This entry belongs to a study of blood T cell repertoires in COVID-19. Study-level background: Samples representing acute and convalescent COVID-19 were sourced from the United States, Italy and Spain. From T cells, B-cell-depleted T cells, or PBMCs came the material, which was cDNA or gDNA.

Study processing details: Amplification from reference gene primers served as the basis for estimated nucleated cell counts. The data were produced by immunoSEQ multiplex PCR, yet TCRdb's version contains in-frame clones alone and is incomplete. V, J and clone size reflect that table, while D and trimming were determined from the DNA. The table lists more than 200,000 clones, roughly 88% of them singletons. The ends lost 3 bases at V and 3 bases at J; junction bases unmatched: 2. Germline CDR1 MGHRA, CDR2 YSYEKL. The CDR3 sequence is 15 residues long. The sequenced sample was peripheral blood. The gene calls are TRBV4-1 and TRBJ1-5, with TRBD1 matching over 10 bases. The clonotype originates from a human donor in a cohort sampled during active COVID-19. The CDR3 spells CASSQGQGHNQPQHF. For the CDR3, the DNA is TGCGCCAGCAGCCAGGGACAGGGGCACAATCAGCCCCAGCATTTT.